The 29 T cell receptor beta chains below were found in one sample sequenced in a study of blood T cell repertoires in COVID-19. TCRdb's copy holds only in-frame clones and misses some; the assay was immunoSEQ multiplex PCR. This sample has about 140,000 clones; roughly four fifths occur once, and the top ten carry roughly 4%. The specimen sequenced was peripheral blood. The receptor source for this set is a woman older than 75 with acute or convalescent COVID-19.

V gene TRBV4-1 combines with J gene TRBJ2-1; 12 bases match TRBD2. The CDR3 loop spans 16 amino acids. The ends lost 4 bases at V and 2 bases at J; junction bases unmatched: 3. Germline values: CDR1 MGHRA, CDR2 YSYEKL. The CDR3 DNA is TGCGCCAGCAGCCGACTAGCGGGAGTACCCTACAATGAGCAGTTCTTC. Protein sequence: CASSRLAGVPYNEQFF.

The chain is built from TRBV27 and TRBJ1-5, with 7 bases that match TRBD1. In germline, CDR1 is MNHEY, CDR2 SMNVEV (reference sequence). J lost 13 bases, V lost 6 bases, and 15 bases had no gene match. The CDR3 extends over 14 amino acids. The CDR3 DNA follows: TGTGCCAGCAGATTGACAGGGTTGGCTGGTTGGCAGCATTTT. Translated: CASRLTGLAGWQHF.

V and J are TRBV4-1 and TRBJ1-2; D perhaps matches TRBD1 (5 bases). The V and J ends lost 3 bases and 2 bases respectively, with 13 bases between them. CDR1 is MGHRA and CDR2 is YSYEKL in the germline V gene. The CDR3 totals 15 residues. The CDR3 region is CASSQRDGTNYGYTF. Here the CDR3 DNA reads TGCGCCAGCAGCCAGCGGGACGGAACCAACTATGGCTACACCTTC.

The table lists this clone with a few counts. V and J are TRBV28 and TRBJ1-1; the match to TRBD1 covers 9 bases. After removal of 4 bases from V and 10 bases from J, the junction contained 7 bases not matched to a gene. Germline V gives CDR1 MDHEN, CDR2 SYDVKM. The CDR3 runs to 13 residues. This CDR3 is CASSSPQGARAFF. In DNA form, the CDR3 reads TGTGCCAGCAGTTCGCCACAGGGGGCCCGAGCTTTCTTT.

The CDR3 sequence: CASSTDYHRTDTQYF. CDR3 sequence (DNA): TGTGCCAGCAGTACGGACTACCACCGCACAGATACGCAGTATTTT. This sequence joins TRBV6-6 and TRBJ2-3, with TRBD2 as a possible D gene (6 bases). The CDR3 totals 15 residues. Germline V gives CDR1 MNHNY, CDR2 SVGAGI (reference sequence). V was shortened by 5 bases and J by 1 base, with 13 bases between the two germline ends.

The gene calls are TRBV14 and TRBJ1-1; 7 positions match TRBD1. Germline trimming cut 8 bases from V and 4 bases from J; bases unmatched to any gene: 10. CDR3 length: 14 residues. Looked up from germline, CDR1 is SGHDN and CDR2 is FVKESK. CDR3 sequence: CASDRAGRSTEAFF. CDR3 coding DNA: TGTGCCAGCGACAGGGCGGGTAGGTCCACTGAAGCTTTCTTT.

This clone was seen only a few times. The chain links TRBV5-1 to TRBJ2-7; 13 positions agree with TRBD2. The trim removed 1 base at V and 5 bases at J, leaving 6 bases unmatched. The CDR3 totals 16 residues. CDR1 and CDR2 (germline): SGHRS, YFSETQ. The DNA of the CDR3 is TGCGCCAGCAGCTTGCGAGGGGGACTAGCGGGAAACGAGCAGTACTTC. Translating it yields CASSLRGGLAGNEQYF.

The chain recombines TRBV7-9 with TRBJ1-1, with D tentatively TRBD1 (5 bases). V dropped 2 bases and J dropped 5 bases, with 15 bases sitting between them. From germline, CDR1 is SEHNR and CDR2 FQNEAQ (reference sequence). The CDR3 loop spans 15 amino acids. The CDR3 DNA reads as TGTGCCAGCAGCTTATGGTCCGCAGGGAAAACTGAAGCTTTCTTT. Translation gives CASSLWSAGKTEAFF.

The rearrangement uses TRBV7-6 and TRBJ1-3; a weak D match, TRBD1 (5 bases). CDR3 length: 16 residues. Per germline, CDR1 SGHVS and CDR2 FNYEAQ. V was trimmed by 5 bases and J by 0 bases, leaving 14 bases between them. The CDR3 protein is CASSPTGGSSGNTIYF. The CDR3 nucleotides read TGTGCCAGCAGCCCGACGGGGGGGAGCTCTGGAAACACCATATATTTT.

The gene calls are TRBV2 and TRBJ2-3; 7 bases fit TRBD1. The germline V gene has CDR1 SNHLY and CDR2 FYNNEI. J gave up 0 bases and V 7 bases, and 1 base lay outside the gene matches. CDR3 length equals 13 residues. In DNA form, the CDR3 reads TGTGCCAGCAAGGGACAGAGCACAGATACGCAGTATTTT. Its protein product is CASKGQSTDTQYF.

Only a few counts were recorded for this clone. This chain joins TRBV6-5 and TRBJ1-2; 7 nucleotides line up with TRBD1. This CDR3 is 12 amino acids long. V shed 6 bases, J shed 5 bases, and the junction held 3 bases outside the gene matches. Per germline, CDR1 MNHEY and CDR2 SVGAGI. The CDR3 is CASRTTGYGYTF. In DNA form, the CDR3 reads TGTGCCAGCAGGACGACAGGGTATGGCTACACCTTC.

V and J are TRBV18 and TRBJ2-3; maybe TRBD1 (5 bases). In germline, CDR1 is KGHSH, CDR2 LQKENI. The CDR3 runs to 15 residues. Trimming cost V 4 bases and J 4 bases, with 15 bases left between them. DNA for the CDR3: TGTGCCAGCTCACGTCAGGGTACTCGATCAGATACGCAGTATTTT. Its protein is CASSRQGTRSDTQYF.

J is TRBJ1-2 and V is TRBV24-1, with D perhaps matching TRBD1 (5 bases). V was cut by 2 bases and J by 4 bases, with 22 bases left in between. There are 18 residues in the CDR3. CDR1 is KGHDR and CDR2 is SFDVKD in the germline V gene. CDR3 region: CATSDSTSRGFSLYGYTF. The CDR3 nucleotides are TGTGCCACCAGTGATTCTACGAGTAGGGGATTCTCCCTCTATGGCTACACCTTC.

This clone came up a few times. The J gene is TRBJ2-3, the V gene TRBV27, with D maybe TRBD2 (6 bases). CDR1 is MNHEY and CDR2 is SMNVEV in the germline V gene (reference sequence). The V gene lost 1 base and the J gene lost 5 bases, with 25 bases spanning the gap. The CDR3 consists of 19 residues. CDR3 in amino acids: CASSLYFLGAGPAGDTQYF. The CDR3 DNA reads as TGTGCCAGCAGTTTATATTTCCTTGGGGCGGGGCCTGCGGGAGATACGCAGTATTTT.

The rearrangement joins TRBV18 to TRBJ1-2, with 7 positions matching TRBD1. V was clipped by 3 bases and J by 5 bases; unmatched bases: 9. Germline V gene sequence: CDR1 KGHSH, CDR2 LQKENI. The CDR3 runs to 15 residues. DNA of the CDR3: TGTGCCAGCTCACCCGAGAAAGGGGGCAGTTATGGCTACACCTTC. Translating it yields CASSPEKGGSYGYTF.

This sequence joins TRBV5-3 and TRBJ2-1; 10 bases line up with TRBD2. TRBV5-3 is an ORF, and what it does is uncertain. This CDR3 is built from 17 residues. V dropped 5 bases and J dropped 1; count of bases not matched to a gene: 9. Here the CDR3 reads CARSRVSGGASYNEQFF. CDR3 DNA sequence: TGTGCCAGAAGTCGAGTGAGCGGGGGGGCGTCCTACAATGAGCAGTTCTTC.

In DNA, the CDR3 is TGTGCCAGCGTAGCGGGATCCTACGAGCAGTACTTC. Translating it yields CASVAGSYEQYF. This chain connects TRBV28 to TRBJ2-7; TRBD2 aligns across 8 bases. Looked up from germline, CDR1 is MDHEN and CDR2 is SYDVKM. Losses at the gene ends were 8 bases for V and 1 base for J; bases not matched to a gene: 1. The CDR3 is 12 residues long.

The CDR3 region has the DNA TGTGCCTGGAGTGGAGTTAGGGAAGGGGACACTGAAGCTTTCTTT. Translation gives CAWSGVREGDTEAFF. The chain links TRBV30 to TRBJ1-1; the D gene is possibly TRBD1 (5 bases). The CDR3 loop spans 15 amino acids. Germline assignment: CDR1 GTSNPN and CDR2 SVGIG (reference sequence). V was trimmed by 1 base and J by 3 bases, leaving 15 bases between them.

CDR3 nucleotide sequence: TGTGCCAGCAGCGGTAAAGTGGAGACCCAGTACTTC. It encodes CASSGKVETQYF. This rearrangement joins TRBV28 to TRBJ2-5; D is ambiguous. Germline loops: CDR1 MDHEN, CDR2 SYDVKM. V shed 6 bases and J shed 5 bases, with 10 bases lying between them. The CDR3 spans 12 residues.

The V and J genes are TRBV21-1 and TRBJ1-1. TRBV21-1 is a known pseudogene. This CDR3 has 9 amino acids. The CDR3 nucleotides are TGTGCCAGCAGCGCTACGGCTTTCTTT. Translation gives CASSATAFF.

This clone was counted a few times. J is TRBJ1-1 and V is TRBV11-2; no clear D. The germline V and J ends were trimmed by 1 base and 8 bases, with 11 bases remaining between them. The CDR3 spans 13 residues. Per germline, CDR1 SGHAT and CDR2 FQNNGV. CDR3 sequence reads: CASSLVRQAEAFF. The CDR3 DNA sequence: TGTGCCAGCAGCTTAGTTCGTCAGGCGGAAGCTTTCTTT.

The J gene is TRBJ1-6, the V gene TRBV5-8; possibly TRBD1 for D (5 bases). V was pared by 3 bases and J by 10 bases, with 14 bases between. The CDR3 sequence is 14 residues long. Germline V gene data show CDR1 as SGHTS and CDR2 as YDEGEE. CDR3 protein: CASSSPRRGSPLHF. The CDR3 bases are TGTGCCAGCAGCTCTCCGAGACGGGGGTCACCCCTCCACTTT.

The chain employs TRBV24-1 and TRBJ1-5, with TRBD1 matching 7 bases. There are 14 residues in the CDR3. V was clipped by 3 bases and J by 7 bases; unmatched bases: 5. Looked up from germline, CDR1 is KGHDR and CDR2 is SFDVKD. The CDR3 DNA sequence: TGTGCCACCAGTGATACAGGGGCTTGGCAGCCCCAGCATTTT. As protein: CATSDTGAWQPQHF.

The V gene is TRBV2, the J gene TRBJ1-2, with D possibly TRBD1 on 6 matching bases. This CDR3 region has 11 residues. Germline-derived CDR1 and CDR2 are SNHLY and FYNNEI. Trimming removed 3 bases at V and 10 bases at J, with 9 bases between. CDR3 nucleotide sequence: TGTGCCAGCAGTGAGTCAGGGGACTACACCTTC. Translated: CASSESGDYTF.

The genes are TRBV20-1 and TRBJ2-7, with D possibly matching TRBD2 (5 bases). Germline CDR1 is DFQATT and CDR2 is SNEGSKA (reference sequence). The CDR3 is 14 residues long. Trimming removed 3 bases at V and 5 bases at J, with 17 bases between. CDR3 region: CSASRETGLDEQYF. The CDR3 DNA reads TGCAGTGCTAGTCGGGAAACCGGTTTGGACGAGCAGTACTTC.

This chain links TRBV3-1 (or the pseudogene TRBV3-2) with TRBJ2-1; 7 bases match TRBD2. The CDR3 contains 18 residues. Germline-derived CDR1 and CDR2 are LGHDT and YNNKEL (reference sequence). The J segment lost 5 bases and the V segment lost 0 bases, leaving 13 bases of the junction unmatched. Here the CDR3 DNA reads TGTGCCAGCAGCCAAGAGGGATCGGGGTGGCTAGCGGACAATGAGCAGTTCTTC. It specifies CASSQEGSGWLADNEQFF.

The gene calls are TRBV5-1 and TRBJ1-1; TRBD1 agrees at 8 bases. The germline V gene has CDR1 SGHRS and CDR2 YFSETQ. The CDR3 runs to 14 residues. V dropped 1 base and J dropped 5; count of bases not matched to a gene: 4. CDR3 amino acids: CASSLSQGVTEAFF. The CDR3 region has the DNA TGCGCCAGCAGCTTGTCACAGGGGGTGACTGAAGCTTTCTTT.

The chain joins TRBV6-5 to TRBJ1-4; the D gene is possibly TRBD1 (5 bases). With 6 bases removed from V and 0 bases from J, the gap between germline ends came to 8 bases. Germline CDR1 reads MNHEY; CDR2 reads SVGAGI. The CDR3 contains 14 residues. The CDR3 bases are TGTGCCAGCAGGACAGCTGCAACTAATGAAAAACTGTTTTTT. Translation: CASRTAATNEKLFF.

The V and J genes are TRBV18 and TRBJ1-6, with D unresolved. The ends were cut back, 4 bases at V and 7 bases at J, with 14 bases in the middle. Germline V lookup: CDR1 KGHSH, CDR2 LQKENI. The CDR3 loop spans 15 amino acids. The CDR3 region has the DNA TGTGCCAGCTCACGAGAGGGCCTTGGGAATTCACCCCTCCACTTT. It specifies CASSREGLGNSPLHF. The full variable domain, in which reference TRBV18 and TRBJ1-6 provide the parts outside the CDR3, is NAGVMQNPRHLVRRRGQEARLRCSPMKGHSHVYWYRQLPEEGLKFMVYLQKENIIDESGMPKERFSAEFPKEGPSILRIQQVVRGDSAAYFCASSREGLGNSPLHFGNGTRLTVT.